This T cell receptor beta chain was identified during a study of shared clonotypes between healthy human individuals. This clone was observed once. The CDR3 has 13 amino acids. Germline V CDR1 and CDR2: SEHNR, FQNEAQ (reference sequence). V was trimmed by 5 bases and J by 4 bases, leaving 9 bases between them. The protocol was immunoSEQ multiplex PCR, while the TCRdb copy is restricted to in-frame clones and leaves out a portion. Of around 530,000 clones in the sample, around 78% are singletons; the top ten hold around 13%. The receptor was derived from a woman aged 40 to 49 in good health. Some clones in this sample may be carry-over from other donors' samples. The specimen was PBMCs. The chain recombines TRBV7-9 with TRBJ2-1; D unclear. In DNA, the CDR3 is TGTGCCAGCAGCCCACAGCAGTACAATGAGCAGTTCTTC. Amino acid sequence: CASSPQQYNEQFF.